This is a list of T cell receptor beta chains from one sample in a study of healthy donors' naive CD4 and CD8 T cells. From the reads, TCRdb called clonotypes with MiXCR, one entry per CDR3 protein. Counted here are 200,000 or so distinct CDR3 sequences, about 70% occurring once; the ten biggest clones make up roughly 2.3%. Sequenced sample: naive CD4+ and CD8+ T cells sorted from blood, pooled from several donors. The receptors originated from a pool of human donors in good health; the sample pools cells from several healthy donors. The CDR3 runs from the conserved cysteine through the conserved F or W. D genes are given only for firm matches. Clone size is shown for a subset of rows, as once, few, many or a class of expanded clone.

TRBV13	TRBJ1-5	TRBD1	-	TGTGCCAGCAGCACTCGGGACAGGGGGCGAGTCAATCAGCCCCAGCATTTT	CASSTRDRGRVNQPQHF
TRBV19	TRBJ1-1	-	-	TGTGCCAGTAGTTCCCGAGGGCCAGTTTGGACTGAAGCTTTCTTT	CASSSRGPVWTEAFF
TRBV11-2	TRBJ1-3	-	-	TGTGCCAGCAGCTTTGCAGGTTACTCTGGAAACACCATATATTTT	CASSFAGYSGNTIYF
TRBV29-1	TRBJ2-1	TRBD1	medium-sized	TGCAGCGTTGGGGACAGCTACAATGAGCAGTTCTTC	CSVGDSYNEQFF
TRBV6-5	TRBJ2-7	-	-	TGTGCCAGCAGTTACTCCGTGAGGGGCGTCTACGAGCAGTACTTC	CASSYSVRGVYEQYF
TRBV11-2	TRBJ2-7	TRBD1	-	TGTGCCAGCAGCTCCCGAGACAGGGACGGACGATACGAGCAGTACTTC	CASSSRDRDGRYEQYF
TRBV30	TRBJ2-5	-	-	TGTGCCTGGAGTGTACTCGGTACAGCTCAAGAGACCCAGTACTTC	CAWSVLGTAQETQYF
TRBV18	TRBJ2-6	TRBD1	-	TGTGCCAGCTCAGCTCAGGGGGCGCTTGGGGCCAACGTCCTGACTTTC	CASSAQGALGANVLTF
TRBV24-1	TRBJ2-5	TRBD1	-	TGTGCCACCAGTGATTTGCGGGACAGGAAAGAGACCCAGTACTTC	CATSDLRDRKETQYF
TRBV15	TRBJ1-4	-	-	TGTGCCACCAGTCCCTGGGTTGAGGCAACTAATGAAAAACTGTTTTTT	CATSPWVEATNEKLFF
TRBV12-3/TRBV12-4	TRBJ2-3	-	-	TGTGCCAGCAGAGGCAGGGATACGCAGTATTTT	CASRGRDTQYF
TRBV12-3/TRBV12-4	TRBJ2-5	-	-	TGTGCCAGCAGGGACGGACACCTCGGAGAGACCCAGTACTTC	CASRDGHLGETQYF
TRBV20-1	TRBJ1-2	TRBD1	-	TGCAGTGCTAGAGTGGCAGGGGGGCATGGCTACACCTTC	CSARVAGGHGYTF
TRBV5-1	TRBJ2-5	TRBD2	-	TGCGCCAGCAGCTTGCGGACTAGTGAAGAGACCCAGTACTTC	CASSLRTSEETQYF
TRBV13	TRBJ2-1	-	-	TGTGCCAGCAGCTTAGCGCGGGGGCAGTCCTACAATGAGCAGTTCTTC	CASSLARGQSYNEQFF
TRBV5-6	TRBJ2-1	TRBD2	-	TGTGCCAGCAGCTTGGATCTAGCGGGAGGGTACAATGAGCAGTTCTTC	CASSLDLAGGYNEQFF
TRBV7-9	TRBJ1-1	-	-	TGTGCCAGCAGTTCTCTTTTACAGGGAGGTACTGAAGCTTTCTTT	CASSSLLQGGTEAFF
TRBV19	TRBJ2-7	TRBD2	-	TGTGCCAGTAGTAACTTGATACTAGCGGGAGCGGACGAGCAGTACTTC	CASSNLILAGADEQYF
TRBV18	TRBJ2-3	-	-	TGTGCCAGCTCACCACCGTATAGCGGCACAGATACGCAGTATTTT	CASSPPYSGTDTQYF
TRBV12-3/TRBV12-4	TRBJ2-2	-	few	TGTGCCAGCACCCTCATTCCGAACACCGGGGAGCTGTTTTTT	CASTLIPNTGELFF
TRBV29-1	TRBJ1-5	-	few	TGCAGCGTTGATTCAGGGTCCGGTCAGCCCCAGCATTTT	CSVDSGSGQPQHF
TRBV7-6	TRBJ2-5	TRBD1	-	TGTGCCAGCAGCTTGTCCGGGACAGGGGGAGAGACCCAGTACTTC	CASSLSGTGGETQYF
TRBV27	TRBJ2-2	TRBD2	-	TGTGCCAGCAGTCCGGGACTAGCGGGAGCCGACACCGGGGAGCTGTTTTTT	CASSPGLAGADTGELFF
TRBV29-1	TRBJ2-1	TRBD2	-	TGCAGCGTTGTTCCGGGACTAGCGGGAATGAATGAGCAGTTCTTC	CSVVPGLAGMNEQFF
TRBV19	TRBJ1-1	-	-	TGTGCCAGTAGTATAATCGAGGGGCCTGAAGCTTTCTTT	CASSIIEGPEAFF
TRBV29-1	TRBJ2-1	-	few	TGCAGCGTTGAAAAACGCGGGGACCTAGACTACAATGAGCAGTTCTTC	CSVEKRGDLDYNEQFF
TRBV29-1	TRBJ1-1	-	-	TGCAGCGTAAAAGTAGGCACTGAAGCTTTCTTT	CSVKVGTEAFF
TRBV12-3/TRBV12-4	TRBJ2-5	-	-	TGTGCCAGCAGGACACTAGCCCAAGAGACCCAGTACTTC	CASRTLAQETQYF
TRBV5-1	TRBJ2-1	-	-	TGCGCCAGCAGATCGGAACTAGGTCCCCTCAATGAGCAGTTCTTC	CASRSELGPLNEQFF
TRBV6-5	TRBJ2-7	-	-	TGTGCCAGCAGCCGGCGACAGACCTCCTACGAGCAGTACTTC	CASSRRQTSYEQYF
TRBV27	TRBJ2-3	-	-	TGTGCCAGCGCGAACTCGACAGTAGGTTGGAGTACAGATACGCAGTATTTT	CASANSTVGWSTDTQYF
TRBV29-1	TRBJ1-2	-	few	TGCAGCGTTGGGAGGGACATCTTACTCTATGGCTACACCTTC	CSVGRDILLYGYTF
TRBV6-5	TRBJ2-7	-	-	TGTGCCAGCAGTTACGTACAGGGCGACGAGCAGTACTTC	CASSYVQGDEQYF
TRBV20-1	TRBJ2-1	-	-	TGCAGTGCTGGCTCGGGACTGGGTGAGCAGTTCTTC	CSAGSGLGEQFF
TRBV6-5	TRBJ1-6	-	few	TGTGCCAGCAGTTACTCTTCGGGTTCACCCCTCCACTTT	CASSYSSGSPLHF
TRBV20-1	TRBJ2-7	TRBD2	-	TGCAGTGCTAGAGCGGGGACTACGGGGTACGAGCAGTACTTC	CSARAGTTGYEQYF
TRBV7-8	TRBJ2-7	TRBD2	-	TGTGCCAGCAGCTCTTGGACTAGCGAGCACTACGAGCAGTACTTC	CASSSWTSEHYEQYF
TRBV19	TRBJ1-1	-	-	TGTGCCAGTAGTATAGAGGCGGGGCTCAACACTGAAGCTTTCTTT	CASSIEAGLNTEAFF
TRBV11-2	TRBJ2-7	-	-	TGTGCCAGCAGCAGAATGCCGGGCTCATCCCTGGGCGAGCAGTACTTC	CASSRMPGSSLGEQYF
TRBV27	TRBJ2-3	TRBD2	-	TGTGCCAGCAGACTAGCGGGAGCAGATACGCAGTATTTT	CASRLAGADTQYF
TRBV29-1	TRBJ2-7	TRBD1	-	TGCAGCGGCGGACAGGGGGCCAACGAGCAGTACTTC	CSGGQGANEQYF
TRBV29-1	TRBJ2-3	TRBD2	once	TGCAGCGTTCCCCAGCGGCCCCCTCGACTAGCGGGGTACACAGATACGCAGTATTTT	CSVPQRPPRLAGYTDTQYF
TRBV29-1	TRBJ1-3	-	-	TGCAGCGTCGAAGACAGTCACTCTGGAAACACCATATATTTT	CSVEDSHSGNTIYF
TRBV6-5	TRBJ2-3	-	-	TGTGCCAGCAGTCCTAAGGGGGGAGATACGCAGTATTTT	CASSPKGGDTQYF
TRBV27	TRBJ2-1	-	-	TGTGCCAGCAGTTTACCCTCAACCCCGCGGGGCAATGAGCAGTTCTTC	CASSLPSTPRGNEQFF
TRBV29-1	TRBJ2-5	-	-	TGCAGCGTTGATACAGGGTACCAAGAGACCCAGTACTTC	CSVDTGYQETQYF
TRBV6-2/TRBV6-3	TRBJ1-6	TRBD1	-	TGTGCCAGCAGTAAACGCCTCCGGGACAGGAATTCACCCCTCCACTTT	CASSKRLRDRNSPLHF
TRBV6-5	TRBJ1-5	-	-	TGTGCCAGCAGTCCCTCCGGGACTGTGGATCAGCCCCAGCATTTT	CASSPSGTVDQPQHF
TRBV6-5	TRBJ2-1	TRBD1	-	TGTGCCAGCAGTCACCCCGGGACAGGGAGGAATGAGCAGTTCTTC	CASSHPGTGRNEQFF
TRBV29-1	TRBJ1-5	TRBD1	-	TGCAGCGGCGGACAGGTACAGGAGGCCCAGCATTTT	CSGGQVQEAQHF
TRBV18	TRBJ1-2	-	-	TGTGCCAGCTCATTTTCAGGCGGAGACTATGGCTACACCTTC	CASSFSGGDYGYTF
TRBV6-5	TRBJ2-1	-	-	TGTGCCAGCAGTTACCGGCCACTGACTAGCAATGAGCAGTTCTTC	CASSYRPLTSNEQFF
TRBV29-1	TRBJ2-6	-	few	TGCAGCGTTGAAGTTGGCGCTCCCGACTCTGGGGCCAACGTCCTGACTTTC	CSVEVGAPDSGANVLTF
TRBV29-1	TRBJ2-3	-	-	TGCAGCGTTGACGGAAACACAGATACGCAGTATTTT	CSVDGNTDTQYF
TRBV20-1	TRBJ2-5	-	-	TGCAGTGCTCCCGTCAGGGCTAACCAAGAGACCCAGTACTTC	CSAPVRANQETQYF